This TCR beta chain was profiled in a study of cytomegalovirus exposure and HLA in healthy donors. Study overall: Researchers previously reported finding more than 100 million unique TCR beta sequences from 170 million or so T cells.

The PCR contained 60 Vbeta and 13 Jbeta primers. The assay was immunoSEQ multiplex PCR, and TCRdb's table has in-frame clones only and misses some. The data contain around 67,000 clones, about 65% of them singletons. Study-wide points: Among the most significant clusters, several appeared linked to common viral pathogens in a later analysis. An analysis done earlier found most TCR beta V segments productive about 87% or about 30% of the time.

Trimming removed 4 bases from V and 5 bases from J, with 11 bases in between. Germline loops: CDR1 MNHEY, CDR2 SVGAGI. This CDR3 is built from 14 residues. The count of this clone is one. Its antigen is not identified. This receptor was identified in a woman aged 25 to 39 in good health and CMV-seronegative. Sequenced input: PBMCs. The chain employs TRBV6-5 and TRBJ2-2; D not resolved. CDR3 residues: CASSLSYPTGELFF. CDR3 nucleotide sequence: TGTGCCAGCAGTTTGAGCTACCCGACCGGGGAGCTGTTTTTT.